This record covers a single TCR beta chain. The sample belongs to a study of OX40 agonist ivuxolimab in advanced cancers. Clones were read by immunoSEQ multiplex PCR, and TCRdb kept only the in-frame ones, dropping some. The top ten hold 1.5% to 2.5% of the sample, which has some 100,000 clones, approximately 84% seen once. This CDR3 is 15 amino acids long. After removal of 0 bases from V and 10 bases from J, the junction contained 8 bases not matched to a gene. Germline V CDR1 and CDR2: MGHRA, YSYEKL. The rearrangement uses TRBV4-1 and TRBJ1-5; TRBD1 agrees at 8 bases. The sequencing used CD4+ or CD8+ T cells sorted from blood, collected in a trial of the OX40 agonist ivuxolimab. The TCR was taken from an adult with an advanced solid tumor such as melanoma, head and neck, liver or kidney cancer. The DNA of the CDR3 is TGCGCCAGCAGCCAAGAAACGGGACAGGTTAATCCCCAGCATTTT. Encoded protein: CASSQETGQVNPQHF.